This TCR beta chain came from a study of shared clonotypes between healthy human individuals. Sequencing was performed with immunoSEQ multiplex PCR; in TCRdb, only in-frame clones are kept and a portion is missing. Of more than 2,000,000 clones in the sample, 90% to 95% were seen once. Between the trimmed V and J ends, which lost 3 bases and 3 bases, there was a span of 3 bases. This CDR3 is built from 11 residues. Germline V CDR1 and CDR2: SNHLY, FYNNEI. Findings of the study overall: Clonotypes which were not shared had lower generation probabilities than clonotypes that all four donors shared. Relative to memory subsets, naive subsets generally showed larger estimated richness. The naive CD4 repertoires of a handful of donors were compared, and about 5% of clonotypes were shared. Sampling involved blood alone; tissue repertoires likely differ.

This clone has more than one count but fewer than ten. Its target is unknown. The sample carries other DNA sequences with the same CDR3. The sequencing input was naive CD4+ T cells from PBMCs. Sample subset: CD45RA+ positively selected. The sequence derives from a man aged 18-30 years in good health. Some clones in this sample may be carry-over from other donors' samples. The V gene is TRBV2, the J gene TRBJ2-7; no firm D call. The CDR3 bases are TGTGCCAGCAGTGAGAACTACGAGCAGTACTTC. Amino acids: CASSENYEQYF.